This T cell receptor (beta chain) was documented in a study of blood T cell repertoires in COVID-19. Study-level information: Some COVID-19 samples were acute and others convalescent; all came from the United States, Italy and Spain. T cells, B-cell-depleted T cells, or PBMCs supplied cDNA or gDNA.

Per the authors' pipeline: Reference gene primer amplification gave estimated nucleated cell counts. Sequencing was performed with immunoSEQ multiplex PCR; in TCRdb, only in-frame clones are kept and a portion is missing. From that table come the V and J calls and clone size; the DNA was used to work out D and trimming. Of 150,000 to 160,000 clones in the sample, roughly 80% were seen once. The CDR3 contains 14 residues. Looked up from germline, CDR1 is SNHLY and CDR2 is FYNNEI. J gave up 6 bases and V 5 bases, and 3 bases lay outside the gene matches. Material for sequencing was peripheral blood. This sequence joins TRBV2 and TRBJ2-1; TRBD1 matches 11 bases. This receptor was identified in a woman aged 55-69 years with acute or convalescent COVID-19. The CDR3 coding sequence is TGTGCCAGCAGTCGCGGGACAGGGGGCAATGAGCAGTTCTTC. Its protein product is CASSRGTGGNEQFF.